This is a list of T cell receptor beta chains from one sample in a study of monozygotic twins with inflammatory bowel disease. TCRdb reanalyzed the 5' RACE reads and collapses them to one entry per CDR3 protein, without DNA. This sample's table reports approximately 160,000 distinct CDR3 sequences. Sample: blood. The receptor source for this set is a human donor with ulcerative colitis or Crohn's disease, or a healthy co-twin of an affected twin (not recorded which). Both conserved end residues are part of each CDR3.

CDR3 protein: CASSKEGMNTEAFF
CDR3 length: 14
V gene: TRBV19
J gene: TRBJ1-1

CDR3 protein: CASSLDVAAYEQYF
CDR3 length: 14
V gene: TRBV7-8
J gene: TRBJ2-7

CDR3 protein: CASSSYRGSSETQYF
CDR3 length: 15
V gene: TRBV19
J gene: TRBJ2-5

CDR3 protein: CASSLRGGPLYEQYF
CDR3 length: 15
V gene: TRBV3-1
J gene: TRBJ2-7

CDR3 protein: CATSDPGTTAYNEQFF
CDR3 length: 16
V gene: TRBV24-1
J gene: TRBJ2-1

CDR3 protein: CASSEIGEAYEQYF
CDR3 length: 14
V gene: TRBV2
J gene: TRBJ2-7

CDR3 protein: CASSFSSGIGNEQYF
CDR3 length: 15
V gene: TRBV7-9
J gene: TRBJ2-7

CDR3 protein: CAISEALSSYNEQFF
CDR3 length: 15
V gene: TRBV10-3
J gene: TRBJ2-1

CDR3 protein: CASSQVAAGVSNEQFF
CDR3 length: 16
V gene: TRBV4-1
J gene: TRBJ2-1

CDR3 protein: CAIREDRGNTEAFF
CDR3 length: 14
V gene: TRBV10-3
J gene: TRBJ1-1

CDR3 protein: CASSLPPPDRSSGYTF
CDR3 length: 16
V gene: TRBV28
J gene: TRBJ1-2

CDR3 protein: CASSTRGQGSETQYF
CDR3 length: 15
V gene: TRBV4-3
J gene: TRBJ2-5

CDR3 protein: CATSDPGLALEDTQYF
CDR3 length: 16
V gene: TRBV24-1
J gene: TRBJ2-3

CDR3 protein: CASSPAGVNTGELFF
CDR3 length: 15
V gene: TRBV11-2
J gene: TRBJ2-2

CDR3 protein: CSVRQGAYNEQFF
CDR3 length: 13
V gene: TRBV29-1
J gene: TRBJ2-1

CDR3 protein: CASSSGRAGLDEQFF
CDR3 length: 15
V gene: TRBV27
J gene: TRBJ2-1

CDR3 protein: CASVGLTGALRVHF
CDR3 length: 14
V gene: TRBV6-1
J gene: TRBJ1-6

CDR3 protein: CTTSDLRRSVGEQFF
CDR3 length: 15
V gene: TRBV24-1
J gene: TRBJ2-1

CDR3 protein: CASSVQVPLGSNQPQHF
CDR3 length: 17
V gene: TRBV5-6
J gene: TRBJ1-5

CDR3 protein: CASSLISGRNNEQFF
CDR3 length: 15
V gene: TRBV5-1
J gene: TRBJ2-1

CDR3 protein: CASSSRQGYEQYF
CDR3 length: 13
V gene: TRBV5-1
J gene: TRBJ2-7

CDR3 protein: CASSPYGQYNEQFF
CDR3 length: 14
V gene: TRBV14
J gene: TRBJ2-1

CDR3 protein: CASSLSTGAGNYGYTF
CDR3 length: 16
V gene: TRBV5-6
J gene: TRBJ1-2

CDR3 protein: CASSESPLAGSYEQYF
CDR3 length: 16
V gene: TRBV6-1
J gene: TRBJ2-7

CDR3 protein: CASRPSSGLEQFF
CDR3 length: 13
V gene: TRBV12-2
J gene: TRBJ2-1

CDR3 protein: CASSLGINNEQFF
CDR3 length: 13
V gene: TRBV28
J gene: TRBJ2-1

CDR3 protein: CAISGEGYSYEQYF
CDR3 length: 14
V gene: TRBV10-3
J gene: TRBJ2-7

CDR3 protein: CASILTGAYEQYF
CDR3 length: 13
V gene: TRBV28
J gene: TRBJ2-7

CDR3 protein: CASRLNRQGYTDTQYF
CDR3 length: 16
V gene: TRBV5-1
J gene: TRBJ2-3

CDR3 protein: CATKLTGSSGANVLTF
CDR3 length: 16
V gene: TRBV24-1
J gene: TRBJ2-6

CDR3 protein: CSVEDPPSEVKDTQYF
CDR3 length: 16
V gene: TRBV29-1
J gene: TRBJ2-3

CDR3 protein: CASSWTSLSYEQYF
CDR3 length: 14
V gene: TRBV5-5
J gene: TRBJ2-7

CDR3 protein: CASSLGVRVSATNEKLFF
CDR3 length: 18
V gene: TRBV11-1
J gene: TRBJ1-4

CDR3 protein: CASRLSGSYNEQFF
CDR3 length: 14
V gene: TRBV6-1
J gene: TRBJ2-1

CDR3 protein: CASSVADTQYF
CDR3 length: 11
V gene: TRBV23-1
J gene: TRBJ2-3

CDR3 protein: CASSVAGIETQYF
CDR3 length: 13
V gene: TRBV13
J gene: TRBJ2-5

CDR3 protein: CSVHKGRTGTTEAFF
CDR3 length: 15
V gene: TRBV29-1
J gene: TRBJ1-1

CDR3 protein: CASTALNQPQHF
CDR3 length: 12
V gene: TRBV12-3/TRBV12-4
J gene: TRBJ1-5

CDR3 protein: CASSSGQFYNEQFF
CDR3 length: 14
V gene: TRBV5-1
J gene: TRBJ2-1

CDR3 protein: CASSVGQTTYEQYF
CDR3 length: 14
V gene: TRBV9
J gene: TRBJ2-7

CDR3 protein: CASSDSQGSTDTQYF
CDR3 length: 15
V gene: TRBV6-4
J gene: TRBJ2-3

CDR3 protein: CASSLGLAGEFWADTQYF
CDR3 length: 18
V gene: TRBV11-1
J gene: TRBJ2-3

CDR3 protein: CSVEEPDRGAPYEQYF
CDR3 length: 16
V gene: TRBV29-1
J gene: TRBJ2-7

CDR3 protein: CASSLADQGGGTQYF
CDR3 length: 15
V gene: TRBV7-9
J gene: TRBJ2-3

CDR3 protein: CASSLSRGAQETQYF
CDR3 length: 15
V gene: TRBV12-3/TRBV12-4
J gene: TRBJ2-5

CDR3 protein: CATSDSGSWANVLTF
CDR3 length: 15
V gene: TRBV24-1
J gene: TRBJ2-6

CDR3 protein: CASSPGVRSTDTQYF
CDR3 length: 15
V gene: TRBV11-2
J gene: TRBJ2-3

CDR3 protein: CASSFSGSKNEQFF
CDR3 length: 14
V gene: TRBV7-2
J gene: TRBJ2-1

CDR3 protein: CASSVGELAGGRSYNEQFF
CDR3 length: 19
V gene: TRBV9
J gene: TRBJ2-1

CDR3 protein: CSIGTSGSSSYNEQFF
CDR3 length: 16
V gene: TRBV20-1
J gene: TRBJ2-1

CDR3 protein: CASSPQGQNNQPQHF
CDR3 length: 15
V gene: TRBV9
J gene: TRBJ1-5

CDR3 protein: CASSFYAGTYNEQFF
CDR3 length: 15
V gene: TRBV12-3/TRBV12-4
J gene: TRBJ2-1

CDR3 protein: CSVASTGFTYEQYF
CDR3 length: 14
V gene: TRBV29-1
J gene: TRBJ2-7